This is a list of T cell receptor beta chains from one sample in a study of OX40 agonist ivuxolimab in advanced cancers. Data came from immunoSEQ multiplex PCR; TCRdb stores just in-frame clones and leaves some out. The sample shows 65,000 to 95,000 clones, 91% of them seen only once. Specimen: CD4+ or CD8+ T cells sorted from blood, collected in a trial of the OX40 agonist ivuxolimab. The receptors were gathered from an adult with an advanced solid tumor such as melanoma, head and neck, liver or kidney cancer. Each CDR3 is given with its conserved first and last residue. Fields, in order: V gene, clone size, D gene, J gene, CDR3 length, CDR3 protein. A D gene is named only where the DNA matches it firmly. The size field is filled for only some rows; it gives once, few, many or a size class.

TRBV5-1	-	-	TRBJ2-5	14	CASSINRVQETQYF
TRBV7-7	-	-	TRBJ2-5	15	CASSLGSRMQETQYF
TRBV30	-	TRBD2	TRBJ2-1	15	CAWSVGSGLYNEQFF
TRBV6-5	-	TRBD1	TRBJ1-2	16	CASSYGGGTGMDGYTF
TRBV29-1	-	TRBD2	TRBJ2-2	14	CSVNSGTNTGELFF
TRBV10-3	-	TRBD1	TRBJ1-2	16	CAITTGSGQGDRGYTF
TRBV5-1	-	TRBD1	TRBJ1-1	15	CASSLGDSRGAEAFF
TRBV27	-	-	TRBJ1-5	14	CASSQGLTSRAQHF
TRBV2	-	-	TRBJ1-1	14	CASSDSSPNTEAFF
TRBV9	-	-	TRBJ2-1	13	CASSVEPATEQFF
TRBV19	-	TRBD1	TRBJ1-5	15	CASSLSGTGIQPQHF
TRBV14	-	-	TRBJ1-1	11	CASSQEFEAFF
TRBV7-7	-	-	TRBJ2-1	13	CASSQGRVREQFF
TRBV7-8	-	TRBD2	TRBJ2-7	15	CASSRLAVSSYEQYF
TRBV28	-	-	-	16	CASQARRDQNYYEQYF
TRBV11-2	-	-	TRBJ2-1	15	CASSFNGRPKNEQFF
TRBV28	-	-	TRBJ1-5	18	CASSQTYLGGGANQPQHF
TRBV5-1	-	-	TRBJ1-3	15	CASSLAGFTGNTIYF
TRBV5-1	-	TRBD1	TRBJ2-7	15	CASSSTGMGSYEQYF
TRBV6-1	once	-	TRBJ1-1	13	CASRSQGSTEAFF
TRBV7-9	-	TRBD1	TRBJ2-7	12	CASQGSSYEQYF
TRBV7-2	-	TRBD2	TRBJ2-5	16	CASSPRLAMEQETQYF
TRBV30	-	TRBD1	TRBJ2-3	15	CAWSRGQGGSDTQYF